Included here is one TCR beta chain sequence, with context. No cognate antigen has been identified for it. Base qualities are missing; no much larger clone stands one base away. The germline ends are 18 bases apart after V is trimmed by 4 bases and J by 0 bases. CDR1 and CDR2 are read off the germline V gene (reference sequence) as SEHNR and FQNEAQ. From the cysteine up to the phenylalanine, the CDR3 has a length of 17 residues. Only the CDR3 portion is preserved as DNA: 51 bases, with reading frame beginning at the first base. Libraries came from PCR. The instrument given in TCRdb is Illumina HiSeq 2500. TCR libraries were prepared with molecular barcoding, using unique molecular identifiers to normalize TCRbeta repertoire quantification. The raw public data were reprocessed by TCRdb itself: fastp quality trimming at Q25, MiXCR clonotype calling, in-frame beta chains only. CDR3 protein sequences are deduplicated, and each keeps its most common genes and DNA. The sample table shows around 600,000 distinct CDR3 sequences, and roughly a tenth are seen once. The ten largest clones capture around 4% of the sample.

The record originates from a study of T-cell reconstitution after alpha-beta-depleted transplantation in children (dated by TCRdb to the mid-2010s). At the level of the whole study: Using TCR repertoire profiling, the study quantitatively followed how T-cell immune reconstitution unfolded in children after TCRalphabeta/CD19-depleted allogeneic hematopoietic cell transplantation.

The sequence came from a human donor who donated a stem cell graft to a child with acute myeloid leukemia. The sample in question was PBMCs from the stem cell graft donor, obtained from the stem cell graft. This sequence uses TRBV7-9 and TRBJ1-1; the D gene is perhaps TRBD1, from 5 matching bases. CDR3 sequence: CASSSSALGRMNTEAFF. The nucleotides read TGTGCCAGCAGCTCCTCGGCTCTGGGACGGATGAACACTGAAGCTTTCTTT.